A single sample gave rise to the 13 T cell receptor beta chains below, sequenced in a study of identical twins. MiXCR, run by TCRdb on the 5' RACE reads, gives a single entry per CDR3 protein. The profile shows 300,000 to 400,000 distinct CDR3 sequences, around 9% of them singletons. Sample: naive T cells sorted from blood. The receptors originated from a woman in her forties or fifties in good health.

This clonotype occurred many times. The chain links TRBV20-1 to TRBJ2-1, with a tentative D call TRBD2 (6 bases). This CDR3 has 13 amino acids. Trimming stripped 5 bases from V and 6 bases from J, with 14 bases between. Germline V gene lookup returns CDR1 DFQATT and CDR2 SNEGSKA (reference sequence). The chain's CDR3 is CSALAKSGNEQFF. In DNA, the CDR3 is TGCAGTGCTCTAGCGAAATCCGGCAATGAGCAGTTCTTC.

This clonotype was seen at least ten times. The V and J genes are TRBV4-1 and TRBJ1-3, with TRBD1 as a possible D gene (5 bases). Per the germline V gene, CDR1 is MGHRA and CDR2 is YSYEKL. V lost 0 bases and J lost 0, with 9 bases in between. This CDR3 has 16 residues. The CDR3 here is CASSQEGTLSGNTIYF. CDR3 nucleotide sequence: TGCGCCAGCAGCCAAGAGGGGACCCTCTCTGGAAACACCATATATTTT.

CDR3 region: CASRAPEGGSGELFF. The CDR3 bases are TGTGCCAGCAGGGCCCCCGAGGGCGGGTCCGGGGAGCTGTTTTTT. This sequence joins TRBV6-6 and TRBJ2-2; D perhaps matches TRBD2 (5 bases). CDR3 length: 15 amino acids. V lost 6 bases and J lost 6, with 17 bases in between. The germline V gene has CDR1 MNHNY and CDR2 SVGAGI (reference sequence).

This clonotype has a handful of counts. This chain links TRBV6-1 with TRBJ1-6; D call uncertain. The V end lost 0 bases, the J end lost 11 bases, and 8 bases lay between the germline ends. The CDR3 loop spans 13 amino acids. Germline CDR1 is MNHNS and CDR2 is SASEGT. The CDR3 loop is CASSEARVTPLHF. The CDR3 nucleotides read TGTGCCAGCAGTGAAGCGCGTGTAACACCCCTCCACTTT.

This clonotype has just a few counts. V gene TRBV5-1 combines with J gene TRBJ2-5, with no clear D. V lost 0 bases and J 4 bases, leaving 7 bases between the germline ends. The CDR3 is made up of 13 amino acids. CDR1 is SGHRS, CDR2 YFSETQ, per germline. This chain's CDR3 is CASSLGTAETQYF. CDR3 nucleotide sequence: TGCGCCAGCAGCTTGGGTACAGCAGAGACCCAGTACTTC.

The rearrangement links TRBV5-1 to TRBJ1-6, with D tentatively TRBD1 (5 bases). The germline V gene encodes CDR1 SGHRS and CDR2 YFSETQ. Trimming cost V 0 bases and J 4 bases, with 8 bases left between them. The CDR3 contains 15 residues. The CDR3 reads CASSLAGAYNSPLHF. In DNA, the CDR3 is TGCGCCAGCAGCTTGGCCGGGGCTTATAATTCACCCCTCCACTTT. The full variable domain, completed using reference TRBV5-1 and TRBJ1-6, is KAGVTQTPRYLIKTRGQQVTLSCSPISGHRSVSWYQQTPGQGLQFLFEYFSETQRNKGNFPGRFSGRQFSNSRSEMNVSTLELGDSALYLCASSLAGAYNSPLHFGNGTRLTVT.

This clonotype was detected ten times or more. The chain combines TRBV10-3 with TRBJ2-5, with D perhaps matching TRBD1 or TRBD2 (6 bases each). Germline CDR1 and CDR2: ENHRY and SYGVKD. The CDR3 runs 15 residues. V lost 0 bases and J 4 bases, leaving 12 bases between the germline ends. The CDR3 reads CAISESDRRAETQYF. DNA of the CDR3: TGTGCCATCAGTGAGTCCGACAGGAGGGCAGAGACCCAGTACTTC.

This clonotype showed up just a few times. V is TRBV29-1 and J is TRBJ1-2; TRBD1 is a possible D gene (5 bases). In germline, CDR1 is SQVTM, CDR2 ANQGSEA. V lost 5 bases and J lost 6, with 7 bases in between. This CDR3 has 10 residues. The CDR3 here is CSVPGHGYTF. The DNA for the CDR3 is TGCAGCGTTCCAGGGCATGGCTACACCTTC.

The table lists this clonotype with a few counts. CDR3 nucleotide sequence: TGCGCCAGCAGCTTGGGCGGACTAGAATTCCTCACAGATACGCAGTATTTT. It codes for CASSLGGLEFLTDTQYF. V usage is TRBV5-1 and J usage is TRBJ2-3; 7 bases map to TRBD2. Germline trimming cut 0 bases from V and 2 bases from J; bases unmatched to any gene: 9. The CDR3 has 17 amino acids. Germline loops: CDR1 SGHRS, CDR2 YFSETQ.

J is TRBJ2-1 and V is TRBV12-3 or TRBV12-4, with TRBD2 matching 10 bases. Losses at the gene ends were 9 bases for V and 10 bases for J; bases not matched to a gene: 6. This CDR3 contains 12 residues. DNA for the CDR3: TGTGCCAGTTCGAATAGCGGGAGGGAGCAGTTCTTC. Translating gives CASSNSGREQFF.

The V gene is TRBV12-3 or TRBV12-4, the J gene TRBJ2-7; 10 nucleotides align to TRBD1. V lost 5 bases, J lost 2 bases, and 12 bases stayed unmatched. This CDR3 has 17 amino acids. Here the CDR3 reads CASSAPTGGAWAYEQYF. The CDR3 DNA is TGTGCCAGCAGTGCCCCGACAGGGGGCGCTTGGGCCTACGAGCAGTACTTC.

This clonotype has more than one count but fewer than ten. This chain joins TRBV5-1 and TRBJ2-1; D is perhaps TRBD2 (6 bases). CDR3 length: 13 residues. V was clipped by 0 bases and J by 9 bases, with 10 bases between them. Germline assignment: CDR1 SGHRS and CDR2 YFSETQ. The CDR3: CASSLGLGVEQFF. Written as DNA, the CDR3 is TGCGCCAGCAGCTTGGGACTAGGGGTTGAGCAGTTCTTC.

This clonotype showed up just a few times. J is TRBJ1-1 and V is TRBV10-2, with TRBD1 matching over 8 bases. CDR1 and CDR2 (germline): WSHSY, SAAADI. Unmatched junction bases numbered 3, after V lost 4 bases and J lost 5 bases. There are 13 residues in the CDR3. The CDR3 DNA sequence: TGCGCCAGCAGTGGGGACAGGATAACTGAAGCTTTCTTT. Its protein is CASSGDRITEAFF.